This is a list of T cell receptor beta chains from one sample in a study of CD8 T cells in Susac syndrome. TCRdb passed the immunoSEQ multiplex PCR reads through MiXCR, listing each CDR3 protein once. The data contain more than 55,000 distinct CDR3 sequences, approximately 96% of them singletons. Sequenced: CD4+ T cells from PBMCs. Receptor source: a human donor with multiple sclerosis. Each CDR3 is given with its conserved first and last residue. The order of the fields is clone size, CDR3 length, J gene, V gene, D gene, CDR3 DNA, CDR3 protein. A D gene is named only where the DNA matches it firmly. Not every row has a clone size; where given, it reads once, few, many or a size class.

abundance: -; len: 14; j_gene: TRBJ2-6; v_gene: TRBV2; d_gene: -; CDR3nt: TGTGCCAGCATGCCAAGCTCTGGGGCCAACGTCCTGACTTTC; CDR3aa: CASMPSSGANVLTF
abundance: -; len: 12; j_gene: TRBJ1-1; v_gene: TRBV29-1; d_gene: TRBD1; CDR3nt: TGCTTGGTGACAGGGTCGGGGGCTGAAGTTTTCTTT; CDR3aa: CLVTGSGAEVFF
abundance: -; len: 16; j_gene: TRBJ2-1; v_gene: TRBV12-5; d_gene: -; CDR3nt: TGTGCTAGTGCTCCCGGACCGGCCAGGGCCTACAATGAGCAGTTCTTC; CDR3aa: CASAPGPARAYNEQFF
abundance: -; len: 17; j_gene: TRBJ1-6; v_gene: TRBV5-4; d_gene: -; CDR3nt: TGTGCCAGCAGCCCCCATGCTGGGGGGGACTATAATTCACCCCTCCACTTT; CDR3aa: CASSPHAGGDYNSPLHF
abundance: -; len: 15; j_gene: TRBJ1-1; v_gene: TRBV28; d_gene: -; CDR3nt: TGTGCCAGCATTCAAGGAGGGGGAACGAACACTGAAGCTTTCTTT; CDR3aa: CASIQGGGTNTEAFF
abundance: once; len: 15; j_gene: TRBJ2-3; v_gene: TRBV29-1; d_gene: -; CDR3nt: TGCAGCGTTGTACCGATCCTAGGGAGGGCAGGGGAGCGGTATTTT; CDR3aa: CSVVPILGRAGERYF
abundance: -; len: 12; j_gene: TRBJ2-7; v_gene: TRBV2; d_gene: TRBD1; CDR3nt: TGTGCCAGCAGTGGGACAGGGTACGAGCAGTACTTC; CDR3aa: CASSGTGYEQYF
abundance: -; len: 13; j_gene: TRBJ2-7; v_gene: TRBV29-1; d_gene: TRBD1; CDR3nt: TGCAGCGTAGGGCAGGGGGCGCCTGGTGAGCAGTACTTC; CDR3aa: CSVGQGAPGEQYF
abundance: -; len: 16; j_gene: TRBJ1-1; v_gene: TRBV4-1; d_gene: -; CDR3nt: TGCGCCAGCAGCCAAGAAAGGCGCAGCCTGAACACTGAAGCTTTCTTT; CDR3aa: CASSQERRSLNTEAFF
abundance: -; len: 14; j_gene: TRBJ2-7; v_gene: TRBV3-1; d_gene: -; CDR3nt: TGTGCCAGCAGCCTCTATAGCGCTACCTACGAGCAGTACTTC; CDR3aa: CASSLYSATYEQYF
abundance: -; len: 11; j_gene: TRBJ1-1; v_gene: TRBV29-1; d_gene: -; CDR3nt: TGCAGCGGGGGGGCGAACACTGAAGCTTTCTTT; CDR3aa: CSGGANTEAFF
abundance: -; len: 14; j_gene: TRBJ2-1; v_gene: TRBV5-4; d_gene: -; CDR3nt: TGTGCCAGCAGCAAGGGTGTAGGGACCAATGAGCAGTTCTTC; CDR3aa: CASSKGVGTNEQFF
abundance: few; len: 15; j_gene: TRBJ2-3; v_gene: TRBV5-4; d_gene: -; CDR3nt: TGTGCCAGCAGCCCAAGGACACTGAGCACAGATACGCAGTATTTT; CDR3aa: CASSPRTLSTDTQYF
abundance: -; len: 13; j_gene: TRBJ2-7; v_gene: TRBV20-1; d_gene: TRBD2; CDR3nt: TGCAGTGCAGTAGCGGGGGGGCCCTACGAGCAGTACTTC; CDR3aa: CSAVAGGPYEQYF
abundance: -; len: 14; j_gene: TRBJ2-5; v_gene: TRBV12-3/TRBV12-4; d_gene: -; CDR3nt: TGTGCCAGCAGTTTAGGAGGGCGGCAAGAGACCCAGTACTTC; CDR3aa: CASSLGGRQETQYF
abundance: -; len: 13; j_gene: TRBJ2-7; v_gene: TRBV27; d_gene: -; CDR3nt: TGTGCCAGCAGTTTTAGTGGGGGATACGAGCAGTACTTC; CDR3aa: CASSFSGGYEQYF
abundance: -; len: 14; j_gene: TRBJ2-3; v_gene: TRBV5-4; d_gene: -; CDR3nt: TGTGCCAGCAGCTTGGTTGGGCCCACAGATACGCAGTATTTT; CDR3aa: CASSLVGPTDTQYF
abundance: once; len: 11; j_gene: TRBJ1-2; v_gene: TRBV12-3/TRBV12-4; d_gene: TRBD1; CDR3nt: TGTGCCAGCAGTGCAAACAGGGGGGACACCTTC; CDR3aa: CASSANRGDTF
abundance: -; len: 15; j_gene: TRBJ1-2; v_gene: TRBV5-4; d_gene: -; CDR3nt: TGTGCCAGCAGCGCCCAAGGCAGGGAAGGATATGGCTACACCTTC; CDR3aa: CASSAQGREGYGYTF
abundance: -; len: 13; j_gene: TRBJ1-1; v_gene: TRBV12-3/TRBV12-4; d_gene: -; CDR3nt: TGTGCCAGCAGCCCTCCTGGTGGCGGTGAAGCTTTCTTT; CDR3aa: CASSPPGGGEAFF
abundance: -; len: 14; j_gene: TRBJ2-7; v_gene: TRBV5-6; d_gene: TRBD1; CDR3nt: TGTGCCAGCAGTCCGTCGACAGGGAAGGGCGAGCAGTACTTC; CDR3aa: CASSPSTGKGEQYF
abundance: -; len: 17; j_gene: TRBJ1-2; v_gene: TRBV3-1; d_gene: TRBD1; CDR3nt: TGTGCCAGCAGTCATCGGACAGTTCGACAGGGGTACTATGGCTACACCTTC; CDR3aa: CASSHRTVRQGYYGYTF